This T cell receptor (beta chain) was recovered during a study of cytomegalovirus exposure and HLA in healthy donors. The CDR3 is 14 residues long. Per germline, CDR1 SGHDN and CDR2 FVKESK. With V trimmed by 4 bases and J by 2 bases, 2 bases remained unmatched. Study findings and constraints: Sequencing depth roughly uniform across donors was assumed in presence/absence analyses. Later work associated approximately 17,000 TCR beta sequences with HLA alleles at 0.05 false discovery rate. Available immune exposure information covered CMV serostatus only. V- and J-gene trimming in TCR beta was tied to a missense DCLRE1C variant by an analysis performed later.

Worth noting for this clone: The antigen is unknown.

The PCR contained 60 Vbeta and 13 Jbeta primers. Assay used: immunoSEQ multiplex PCR; TCRdb lists only in-frame clones, some missing. Of some 98,000 clones detected, roughly 81% appear once; the ten largest clones hold 1.4%. The sequence was collected from a man in his forties or fifties in good health and CMV-seronegative. The chain has TRBV14 and TRBJ2-7, with 10 bases aligning to TRBD1. Sequenced input: PBMCs. The CDR3 region has the DNA TGTGCCAGCAGCCCTGGACAGGGGGCCTACGAGCAGTACTTC. Translated: CASSPGQGAYEQYF. Variable domain in full (rest from reference TRBV14 and TRBJ2-7): EAGVTQFPSHSVIEKGQTVTLRCDPISGHDNLYWYRRVMGKEIKFLLHFVKESKQDESGMPNNRFLAERTGGTYSTLKVQPAELEDSGVYFCASSPGQGAYEQYFGPGTRLTVT.